The entry below gives a single T cell receptor (beta chain) sequence along with its context. It lacks a known antigen. No base quality values were provided; no much bigger clone lies one nucleotide off. The CDR3 numbers 15 residues from cysteine through phenylalanine. CDR3 DNA is the only sequence kept; it has 45 bases, read in frame from the first base. V is cut back by 10 bases and J by 6 bases, with 14 bases in the junction unmatched. The germline V gene encodes CDR1 ENHRY and CDR2 SYGVKD. This record belongs to a study of blood T cell repertoires in COVID-19 (dated by TCRdb to 2020 to 2021). Regarding the study in general: Samples from collaborators originated in the United States, Italy and Spain and spanned both the acute and convalescent phases of COVID-19. Samples came from the ongoing ImmuneRACE study (first 160 participants) plus 1,254 subjects from 6 global collaborators. Where HLA class I and class II types were available, the types were taken from metadata supplied by the sample provider, not from assay-based typing. The material from the prospective study consisted of cDNA or gDNA derived from T cells, B-cell-depleted T cells, or PBMCs. Sample metadata almost always included a de-identified subject ID, COVID-19 status, age in years and sex. Subjects who had been exposed to COVID-19, were actively infected with it, or had recovered from it provided the deeply sampled blood TCRbeta repertoires that made up the dataset. The repertoires were made available in a free public database intended to serve as a resource for research on the immune response to SARS-CoV-2. On the study overall, not on this receptor specifically: Clinical and demographic metadata were provided uncurated, with the amount varying by source and participant.

Participants in the prospective study were enrolled through a virtual design, were aged roughly 18 to 95 years, and lived in 24 United States geographic areas. In the prospective study, cohorts were assigned on the basis of participant-reported clinical history obtained from a screening survey and a study questionnaire. For ImmuneRACE Cohort 3, a participant was defined as recovered based on two consecutive negative NP/OP PCR tests, clearance by a healthcare professional, or resolution of symptoms. Mobile phlebotomists in the prospective study collected whole blood, serum and a nasopharyngeal or oropharyngeal swab from every participant. Additional blood draws and questionnaires over an approximately 2-month period could optionally be provided by prospective study participants. Prospective study blood samples were shipped either frozen or at room temperature before DNA extraction. TCRbeta CDR3 regions were amplified from genomic DNA by means of the immunoSEQ Assay, a bias-controlled multiplex PCR. Regarding the original processing steps: Nucleated cell counts per sample were estimated from amplification of reference gene primers within the assay. Sequence reads were collapsed and filtered to measure the absolute abundance of every unique TCRbeta CDR3 rearrangement. Productive Simpson clonality was computed per sample as the square root of Simpson's diversity index over productive rearrangements. The immuneACCESS repertoire file appears here via TCRdb, limited to in-frame rearrangements. These files lack a portion of the clones; in checked studies, under half of the deficit traces to unresolved V genes, and the cause of the others is not known. Clone size and V and J calls were adopted from that table, with D and trimming inferred from the DNA. This sample is represented by roughly 500,000 clones; roughly 90% of them were singletons. Jointly, the top ten make up approximately 2% of the sample.

The origin of this receptor is a middle-aged woman who had recovered from COVID-19. The chain joins TRBV10-3 to TRBJ2-3, and 9 bases in between align with TRBD2. Sequencing was done on a sample of PBMCs or T cells enriched from blood (not recorded which). The DNA reads TGTGCCACCGTATCGGGGCGGGAGGGAACCGATACGCAGTATTTT. It translates to CATVSGREGTDTQYF.